Listed here are 32 T cell receptor beta chains from one sample, sequenced in a study of cytomegalovirus exposure and HLA in healthy donors. A multiplex PCR was run with 60 Vbeta primers and 13 Jbeta primers. The repertoire was sequenced with immunoSEQ multiplex PCR; TCRdb's copy has only in-frame clones and lacks some. The profile shows roughly 200,000 clones, around 75% of them singletons. The sample consisted of PBMCs. All receptors come from a female donor in good health and CMV-seronegative.

The gene calls are TRBV5-1 and TRBJ1-1; 7 positions match TRBD1. V dropped 0 bases and J dropped 4; count of bases not matched to a gene: 6. Germline values: CDR1 SGHRS, CDR2 YFSETQ. The CDR3 sequence is 15 residues long. CDR3 sequence: CASSLVPRGSTEAFF. The DNA for the CDR3 is TGCGCCAGCAGCTTGGTCCCCAGGGGGTCCACTGAAGCTTTCTTT.

The chain links TRBV6-5 to TRBJ1-1, with D maybe TRBD1 (6 bases). Germline CDR1 MNHEY, CDR2 SVGAGI. Trimming removed 5 bases from V and 5 bases from J, with 12 bases in between. CDR3 length: 13 residues. CDR3 protein: CASSTGGKTEAFF. The CDR3 region has the DNA TGTGCCAGCAGTACTGGGGGCAAAACTGAAGCTTTCTTT.

V gene TRBV7-3 combines with J gene TRBJ2-1, with 7 bases aligning to TRBD1. Germline CDR1 reads SGHTA; CDR2 reads FQGTGA. The CDR3 extends over 15 amino acids. V trimming: 5 bases; J trimming: 1 base; junction bases outside the gene matches: 5. CDR3 DNA sequence: TGTGCCAGCAGCCCCCGGACAGGATCCTACAATGAGCAGTTCTTC. It is translated as CASSPRTGSYNEQFF.

This rearrangement joins TRBV19 to TRBJ1-6, with D possibly being TRBD1 (6 bases). The V end lost 1 base, the J end lost 4 bases, and 11 bases lay between the germline ends. CDR1 is LNHDA, CDR2 SQIVND, per germline (reference sequence). The CDR3 sequence is 16 residues long. CDR3 in amino acids: CASSIAQGMYNSPLHF. The CDR3 DNA follows: TGTGCCAGTAGTATAGCCCAGGGGATGTATAATTCACCCCTCCACTTT.

The chain uses TRBV9 and TRBJ2-3, with D perhaps matching TRBD1 (6 bases). The V end was cut by 0 bases, the J end by 1 base, with 12 bases between. CDR1 is SGDLS and CDR2 is YYNGEE in the germline V gene. CDR3 length: 16 amino acids. CDR3 DNA sequence: TGTGCCAGCAGCGTAGAATGGGGGCGCGGCACAGATACGCAGTATTTT. Its translation is CASSVEWGRGTDTQYF.

The chain joins TRBV7-8 to TRBJ2-1, with no clear D. The CDR3 spans 17 residues. Germline V gene sequence: CDR1 SGHVS, CDR2 FQNEAQ. V was pared by 1 base and J by 1 base, with 14 bases between. CDR3 DNA: TGTGCCAGCAGCTTAGTAAGAGCGCATACATCCTACAATGAGCAGTTCTTC. Amino acid sequence: CASSLVRAHTSYNEQFF.

This chain links TRBV10-3 with TRBJ1-1; 9 bases match TRBD1. Trimming removed 0 bases from V and 5 bases from J; junction bases left unmatched: 4. The CDR3 contains 15 residues. Germline V CDR1 and CDR2: ENHRY, SYGVKD. CDR3: CAISESGQGWTEAFF. The CDR3 DNA reads as TGTGCCATCAGTGAGTCGGGACAGGGTTGGACTGAAGCTTTCTTT.

V is TRBV4-1 and J is TRBJ2-2; no clear D gene. Germline assignment: CDR1 MGHRA and CDR2 YSYEKL. V shed 10 bases and J shed 1 base, with 16 bases lying between them. The CDR3 sequence is 15 residues long. The CDR3 sequence: CATAPDTMNTGELFF. CDR3 nucleotide sequence: TGCGCCACCGCACCCGACACGATGAACACCGGGGAGCTGTTTTTT.

This chain uses TRBV11-3 with TRBJ2-7; 11 bases are a match to TRBD2. Germline loops: CDR1 SGHNT, CDR2 YENEEA. Losses at the gene ends were 1 base for V and 0 bases for J; bases not matched to a gene: 5. CDR3 length: 17 residues. CDR3 nucleotide sequence: TGTGCCAGCAGCTTAGGTAGACTAGCGGGGCCCTCCTACGAGCAGTACTTC. It yields the protein CASSLGRLAGPSYEQYF.

CDR3 coding DNA: TGTGCTAGTGAACGGGACAGGGCATCCAATGAGCAGTTCTTC. Translated: CASERDRASNEQFF. The rearrangement links TRBV12-5 to TRBJ2-1; 9 bases agree with TRBD1. V lost 7 bases to trimming and J lost 6 bases; unmatched junction nucleotides: 7. Germline V gives CDR1 LGHNT, CDR2 FRNRAP. This CDR3 is 14 amino acids long.

The chain recombines TRBV18 with TRBJ2-1, with 14 bases fitting TRBD2. J gave up 8 bases and V 3 bases, and 9 bases lay outside the gene matches. Germline CDR1 and CDR2: KGHSH and LQKENI. The CDR3 runs 17 residues. CDR3 residues: CASSPWTSGGLLDEQFF. The CDR3 DNA reads TGTGCCAGCTCACCCTGGACTAGCGGGGGGTTGCTCGATGAGCAGTTCTTC.

The J gene is TRBJ1-4, the V gene TRBV6-5, with TRBD1 matching over 7 bases. V shed 4 bases and J 3 bases; nucleotides not matched to a gene: 8. CDR3 size: 16 residues. CDR1 and CDR2 (germline): MNHEY, SVGAGI. The CDR3 loop reads CASSFDRVSANEKLFF. As DNA, the CDR3 is TGTGCCAGCAGTTTCGACAGGGTGTCGGCTAATGAAAAACTGTTTTTT.

This clone has just a few counts. J is TRBJ2-5 and V is TRBV29-1, with D unclear. The CDR3 runs 14 residues. The germline V gene has CDR1 SQVTM and CDR2 ANQGSEA. Between the trimmed V and J ends, which lost 1 base and 3 bases, there was a span of 12 bases. This CDR3 reads CSVEARLLEETQYF. CDR3 nucleotide sequence: TGCAGCGTTGAAGCGCGTCTTCTAGAAGAGACCCAGTACTTC.

The rearrangement uses TRBV6-1 and TRBJ1-1; 9 bases are shared with TRBD1. After removal of 8 bases from V and 4 bases from J, the junction contained 8 bases not matched to a gene. Germline loops: CDR1 MNHNS, CDR2 SASEGT. The CDR3 totals 14 residues. CDR3 protein: CASVRDRVGTEAFF. The CDR3 nucleotides are TGTGCCAGCGTCCGGGACAGGGTGGGCACTGAAGCTTTCTTT.

The rearrangement links TRBV4-3 to TRBJ1-3, with D perhaps matching TRBD1 (6 bases). The length of the CDR3 is 17 residues. Trimming left V 0 bases short and J 0 bases short, with 12 bases between. CDR1 LGHNA and CDR2 YSLEER come from the germline V gene. CDR3 DNA sequence: TGCGCCAGCAGCCAAGAGTCCGACAGGTACTCTGGAAACACCATATATTTT. Amino acids: CASSQESDRYSGNTIYF.

The gene calls are TRBV4-1 and TRBJ1-6; maybe TRBD1 (5 bases). Trimming took 4 bases from V and 10 from J, leaving 11 bases between them. The CDR3 runs 13 residues. Germline CDR1 reads MGHRA; CDR2 reads YSYEKL. This CDR3 reads CASSPGGGSPLHF. The CDR3 DNA follows: TGCGCCAGCAGCCCCGGGGGAGGGTCACCCCTCCACTTT.

This clone was observed once. The germline gene is not matched at one end of the junction; a read error may be the cause. The V gene is TRBV11-3, the J gene TRBJ2-7, with 9 bases matching TRBD1. The CDR3 has 15 amino acids. Per germline, CDR1 SGHNT and CDR2 YENEEA. CDR3 residues: CAGSLGGQGIYEQYF. The CDR3, as DNA: TGTGCCGGCAGCTTAGGGGGACAGGGCATCTACGAGCAGTACTTC.

This clone was counted once. The chain couples TRBV5-6 to TRBJ1-5; D unclear. The length of the CDR3 is 15 residues. The V gene lost 4 bases and the J gene lost 0 bases, with 11 bases spanning the gap. CDR1 and CDR2 (germline): SGHDT, YYEEEE. For the CDR3, the DNA is TGTGCCAGCAGCCCGGGTCTATATAGCAATCAGCCCCAGCATTTT. The encoded protein is CASSPGLYSNQPQHF.

Of note for this clone: Mismatch with germline at one junction end may stem from a read error. The chain joins TRBV7-9 to TRBJ2-1, with 9 bases aligning to TRBD2. CDR3 length equals 16 residues. CDR1 and CDR2 (germline): SEHNR, FQNEAQ (reference sequence). This CDR3 is CSSSFPGVAGANEQFF. The CDR3 DNA reads as TGTTCCAGCAGCTTTCCCGGAGTAGCGGGGGCCAATGAGCAGTTCTTC.

This chain uses TRBV5-6 with TRBJ1-2; no reliable D call. The CDR3 sequence is 14 residues long. V lost 6 bases and J 4 bases, leaving 16 bases between the germline ends. CDR1 and CDR2 from the germline V gene are SGHDT and YYEEEE. CDR3 sequence (DNA): TGTGCCAGCACCTCGGGAAATGCCGGCTATGGCTACACCTTC. This gives the protein CASTSGNAGYGYTF.

The V and J genes are TRBV7-9 and TRBJ2-1, with 10 bases aligning to TRBD2. This CDR3 region has 17 residues. With V trimmed by 3 bases and J by 2 bases, 7 bases remained unmatched. Germline values: CDR1 SEHNR, CDR2 FQNEAQ (reference sequence). Written as DNA, the CDR3 is TGTGCCAGCAGCTTGGCTAGCGGGGGAAACGCCTACAATGAGCAGTTCTTC. It specifies CASSLASGGNAYNEQFF.

This clone was counted only a few times. V gene TRBV11-2 combines with J gene TRBJ2-7; TRBD2 might be the D (6 bases). Trimming removed 5 bases from V and 6 bases from J, with 14 bases in between. This CDR3 spans 13 amino acids. The germline V gene has CDR1 SGHAT and CDR2 FQNNGV. CDR3 coding DNA: TGTGCCAGCAGCCGCGGGACCAACCGCGAGCAGTACTTC. Protein product: CASSRGTNREQYF.

The chain couples TRBV11-2 to TRBJ2-2; possible D gene TRBD2, 6 bases. The CDR3 totals 16 residues. Germline V lookup: CDR1 SGHAT, CDR2 FQNNGV. Trimming left V 5 bases short and J 0 bases short, with 13 bases between. CDR3 region: CASSPRPGANTGELFF. The CDR3 DNA follows: TGTGCCAGCAGCCCCCGGCCGGGGGCGAACACCGGGGAGCTGTTTTTT.

The chain couples TRBV7-2 to TRBJ2-1; TRBD1 agrees at 7 bases. The CDR3 consists of 17 residues. The ends lost 1 base at V and 5 bases at J; junction bases unmatched: 11. Germline CDR1 is SGHTA and CDR2 is FQGNSA. CDR3 DNA sequence: TGTGCCAGCAGCTTAGGGGACAGCCCCTTCATGGACAATGAGCAGTTCTTC. This sequence encodes CASSLGDSPFMDNEQFF.

This sequence joins TRBV15 and TRBJ1-5; 11 bases are shared with TRBD1. The CDR3 sequence is 18 residues long. The germline gives CDR1 LNHNV, CDR2 YYDKDF (reference sequence). Unmatched junction bases numbered 9, after V lost 3 bases and J lost 2 bases. The CDR3 loop reads CATSSGQGARDRNQPQHF. The DNA of the CDR3 is TGTGCCACCAGCAGCGGACAGGGGGCGCGGGATCGCAATCAGCCCCAGCATTTT.

The chain couples TRBV2 to TRBJ2-5; 13 bases are shared with TRBD2. The germline gives CDR1 SNHLY, CDR2 FYNNEI. After removal of 3 bases from V and 5 bases from J, the junction contained 3 bases not matched to a gene. CDR3 length: 15 residues. This chain's CDR3 is CASSDGTSGVETQYF. As DNA, the CDR3 is TGTGCCAGCAGTGACGGGACTAGCGGGGTGGAGACCCAGTACTTC.

The chain joins TRBV10-3 to TRBJ2-3; 11 bases align to TRBD1. Trimming removed 6 bases from V and 4 bases from J; junction bases left unmatched: 12. The germline gives CDR1 ENHRY, CDR2 SYGVKD. This CDR3 is built from 17 residues. Here the CDR3 reads CAIRQDPPGQGADTQYF. Here the CDR3 DNA reads TGTGCCATCAGACAAGATCCACCGGGACAGGGGGCAGATACGCAGTATTTT.

CDR3 in amino acids: CASSLDTGAFGEAFF. The CDR3 region has the DNA TGCGCCAGCAGCTTGGATACAGGAGCCTTTGGGGAAGCTTTCTTT. V and J are TRBV5-1 and TRBJ1-1; TRBD1 is a possible D gene (5 bases). V lost 0 bases and J 8 bases, leaving 17 bases between the germline ends. The germline gives CDR1 SGHRS, CDR2 YFSETQ. The CDR3 has 15 residues.

The chain uses TRBV7-9 and TRBJ2-5, with TRBD1 matching over 10 bases. This CDR3 comprises 15 residues. With V trimmed by 7 bases and J by 4 bases, 9 bases remained unmatched. Looked up from germline, CDR1 is SEHNR and CDR2 is FQNEAQ (reference sequence). As DNA, the CDR3 is TGTGCCAGCACCGCTACCGGGACAGGGGTAGAGACCCAGTACTTC. Translated: CASTATGTGVETQYF.

V usage is TRBV19 and J usage is TRBJ1-5; tentative D call: TRBD1 (6 bases). The CDR3 runs 20 residues. V was cut by 5 bases and J by 0 bases, with 26 bases left in between. Germline V lookup: CDR1 LNHDA, CDR2 SQIVND (reference sequence). For the CDR3, the DNA is TGTGCCAGTAGTCGGACCGAAATTCCGGGACACCACAATAGCAATCAGCCCCAGCATTTT. As protein: CASSRTEIPGHHNSNQPQHF.

The chain joins TRBV7-2 to TRBJ2-1, with D possibly being TRBD2 (6 bases). With 5 bases removed from V and 9 bases from J, the gap between germline ends came to 14 bases. CDR3 length: 13 residues. Germline CDR1 SGHTA, CDR2 FQGNSA. The CDR3: CASSARLEAEQFF. The CDR3 coding sequence is TGTGCCAGCAGCGCCCGACTAGAGGCTGAGCAGTTCTTC.

J is TRBJ1-3 and V is TRBV7-9, with TRBD1 matching over 7 bases. This CDR3 has 17 residues. CDR1 is SEHNR, CDR2 FQNEAQ, per germline (reference sequence). With 1 base clipped from V and 1 base from J, the junction kept 7 bases outside the gene matches. CDR3: CASSLGQGVPSGNTIYF. As DNA, the CDR3 is TGTGCCAGCAGCTTAGGGCAGGGGGTTCCTTCTGGAAACACCATATATTTT.